Below, 20 T cell receptor beta chains from the same sample are listed, as sequenced in a study of shared clonotypes between healthy human individuals. TCRdb's copy holds only in-frame clones and misses some; the assay was immunoSEQ multiplex PCR. Of roughly 720,000 clones in the sample, 90% were seen once. The sample consisted of memory CD8+ T cells from PBMCs. Noted subset: CD45RO+ cells pooled with CCR7-negative TemRA cells. The source is a young man in good health. Some clones in this sample may be carry-over from other donors' samples.

The V call is TRBV5-1, the J call TRBJ2-7, with 8 bases matching TRBD2. The CDR3 length is 16 residues. Germline CDR1 reads SGHRS; CDR2 reads YFSETQ. V lost 2 bases and J lost 0; bases outside the gene matches: 7. CDR3 DNA: TGCGCCAGCAGCTTACCCCTAGCGGGTGGCTCCTACGAGCAGTACTTC. Amino acid sequence: CASSLPLAGGSYEQYF.

The V gene is TRBV7-8, the J gene TRBJ2-1; TRBD1 matches 9 bases. CDR1 SGHVS and CDR2 FQNEAQ come from the germline V gene. This CDR3 is 16 amino acids long. V dropped 2 bases and J dropped 3; count of bases not matched to a gene: 5. CDR3 nucleotides: TGTGCCAGCAGCTTAAAACCGGGACAGGGCTACAATGAGCAGTTCTTC. This translates into CASSLKPGQGYNEQFF. Using reference TRBV7-8 and TRBJ2-1 for the parts outside the CDR3, the full variable domain is GAGVSQSPRYKVAKRGQDVALRCDPISGHVSLFWYQQALGQGPEFLTYFQNEAQLDKSGLPSDRFFAERPEGSVSTLKIQRTQQEDSAVYLCASSLKPGQGYNEQFFGPGTRLTVL.

V is TRBV7-6 and J is TRBJ2-1; unclear D gene. Looked up from germline, CDR1 is SGHVS and CDR2 is FNYEAQ. Trimming pared 4 bases from V and 7 bases from J, leaving 11 bases between. The CDR3 length is 13 residues. The CDR3 protein is CASSSGGVNEQFF. CDR3 DNA sequence: TGTGCCAGCAGCTCCGGTGGAGTTAATGAGCAGTTCTTC.

This sequence joins TRBV9 and TRBJ1-3; D uncertain. V lost 4 bases and J 1 base, leaving 15 bases between the germline ends. This CDR3 region has 16 residues. The germline V gene encodes CDR1 SGDLS and CDR2 YYNGEE. CDR3 protein: CASSSRAQFSGNTIYF. DNA of the CDR3: TGTGCCAGCAGCTCCCGGGCCCAATTTTCTGGAAACACCATATATTTT.

The chain recombines TRBV5-6 with TRBJ2-5; D is possibly TRBD2 (5 bases). Germline loops: CDR1 SGHDT, CDR2 YYEEEE. V lost 0 bases to trimming and J lost 4 bases, with 19 bases between them. The CDR3 totals 17 residues. The CDR3 loop is CASSLAPLARVGETQYF. The CDR3 DNA reads TGTGCCAGCAGCTTGGCCCCGCTAGCAAGGGTAGGAGAGACCCAGTACTTC.

The chain couples TRBV28 to TRBJ1-2; D call uncertain. The CDR3 covers 13 residues. Trimming took 6 bases from V and 2 from J, leaving 10 bases between them. Germline V CDR1 and CDR2: MDHEN, SYDVKM. Here the CDR3 reads CASSRSGNYGYTF. Here the CDR3 DNA reads TGTGCCAGCAGCCGGAGCGGGAACTATGGCTACACCTTC.

This chain connects TRBV5-6 to TRBJ2-7, with D possibly matching TRBD2 (6 bases). CDR1 is SGHDT and CDR2 is YYEEEE in the germline V gene. Trimming removed 1 base from V and 6 bases from J, with 14 bases in between. The CDR3 is 14 residues long. CDR3 nucleotide sequence: TGTGCCAGCAGCTTGTTTCGGGGGAGTACCGAGCAGTACTTC. Residues: CASSLFRGSTEQYF.

The rearrangement joins TRBV11-2 to TRBJ1-1; maybe TRBD1 (6 bases). V dropped 5 bases and J dropped 7 bases, with 20 bases sitting between them. Per the germline V gene, CDR1 is SGHAT and CDR2 is FQNNGV. The CDR3 covers 15 residues. The CDR3 DNA follows: TGTGCCAGCAGCCCGGGCGGGGGGCCCTCGGTTGAAGCTTTCTTT. The encoded protein is CASSPGGGPSVEAFF.

The V call is TRBV30, the J call TRBJ2-1, with a weak D call TRBD2 (6 bases). The CDR3 contains 14 residues. The germline gives CDR1 GTSNPN, CDR2 SVGIG (reference sequence). V lost 0 bases and J 6 bases, leaving 12 bases between the germline ends. The CDR3: CAWSVPAEGNEQFF. DNA for the CDR3: TGTGCCTGGAGTGTACCGGCGGAGGGCAATGAGCAGTTCTTC.

In its sample, this clone was seen a few times. This sample also contains other DNA sequences that code for the same CDR3. The chain carries TRBV7-9 and TRBJ2-2; D remains ambiguous. Germline V gives CDR1 SEHNR, CDR2 FQNEAQ (reference sequence). Trimming shortened V by 3 bases and J by 5 bases, and 1 base separated the two germline ends. This CDR3 contains 11 residues. The CDR3 DNA sequence: TGTGCCAGCAGCTTTACCGGGGAGCTGTTTTTT. It specifies CASSFTGELFF. Variable domain in full (rest from reference TRBV7-9 and TRBJ2-2): DTGVSQNPRHKITKRGQNVTFRCDPISEHNRLYWYRQTLGQGPEFLTYFQNEAQLEKSRLLSDRFSAERPKGSFSTLEIQRTEQGDSAMYLCASSFTGELFFGEGSRLTVL.

The chain employs TRBV19 and TRBJ1-5; D unclear. The V end was cut by 2 bases, the J end by 4 bases, with 9 bases between. The V gene's germline CDR1 is LNHDA and CDR2 SQIVND (reference sequence). The CDR3 is made up of 14 amino acids. The CDR3 nucleotides read TGTGCCAGTAGTATATTCGAAGGAAATCAGCCCCAGCATTTT. It yields the protein CASSIFEGNQPQHF.

This CDR3 reads CASSLELAGADTQYF. CDR3 DNA: TGTGCCAGCAGCTTAGAACTAGCGGGAGCAGATACGCAGTATTTT. This rearrangement joins TRBV7-2 to TRBJ2-3; TRBD2 aligns across 11 bases. The trim removed 1 base at V and 4 bases at J, leaving 1 base unmatched. Germline lookup yields CDR1 SGHTA and CDR2 FQGNSA. The CDR3 is made up of 15 amino acids.

This clone showed up just once. The gene calls are TRBV5-8 and TRBJ2-1; 7 positions match TRBD1. The CDR3 runs to 12 residues. With 4 bases clipped from V and 6 bases from J, the junction kept 1 base outside the gene matches. Germline V lookup: CDR1 SGHTS, CDR2 YDEGEE. CDR3 nucleotides: TGTGCCAGCAGCCCAGGGGGCAATGAGCAGTTCTTC. It yields the protein CASSPGGNEQFF.

The genes are TRBV21-1 and TRBJ2-6; the table names TRBD1, a call not compared with the DNA. TRBV21-1 is a recognized pseudogene. The CDR3 length is 20 residues. This CDR3 reads CASSPRQGFSSLSGANVLTF. In nucleotides, the CDR3 is TGTGCCAGCAGCCCCCGACAGGGGTTCTCCTCTCTCTCTGGGGCCAACGTCCTGACTTTC.

CDR3: CASSFLRDTEAFF. The CDR3 nucleotides read TGTGCCAGCAGTTTCCTCAGGGACACTGAAGCTTTCTTT. The chain employs TRBV27 and TRBJ1-1; D may be TRBD1 (5 bases). Germline V lookup: CDR1 MNHEY, CDR2 SMNVEV (reference sequence). The CDR3 contains 13 residues. V lost 3 bases to trimming and J lost 3 bases, with 8 bases between them.

The rearrangement links TRBV28 to TRBJ2-1; D is unresolved. The V gene lost 5 bases and the J gene lost 7 bases, with 6 bases spanning the gap. Germline values: CDR1 MDHEN, CDR2 SYDVKM. This CDR3 comprises 11 residues. CDR3 sequence reads: CASSGPNEQFF. CDR3 nucleotides: TGTGCCAGCAGTGGACCGAATGAGCAGTTCTTC.

V gene TRBV25-1 combines with J gene TRBJ1-4, with unresolved D. Germline lookup yields CDR1 MGHDK and CDR2 SYGVNS. The V end was cut by 1 base, the J end by 5 bases, with 11 bases between. The CDR3 has 15 residues. The CDR3 loop reads CASSESRHTNEKLFF. The CDR3 DNA follows: TGTGCCAGCAGTGAATCAAGACACACGAATGAAAAACTGTTTTTT.

This clone occurred many times. Its ends do not fully match the called genes, so a read error is possible. This chain uses TRBV7-9 with TRBJ1-4; unclear D gene. Looked up from germline, CDR1 is SEHNR and CDR2 is FQNEAQ (reference sequence). The CDR3 runs to 12 residues. DNA of the CDR3: TGTGCCAGCAGCTACTTAAATGACAAACTGTTTTTT. This codes for CASSYLNDKLFF.

With regard to this clone: The same CDR3 also results from other DNA sequences found in this sample. This chain links TRBV27 with TRBJ2-7; D is ambiguous. The CDR3 has 13 amino acids. Looked up from germline, CDR1 is MNHEY and CDR2 is SMNVEV (reference sequence). Trimming pared 6 bases from V and 0 bases from J, leaving 9 bases between. The CDR3 loop reads CASSSGSSYEQYF. The CDR3, as DNA: TGTGCCAGCAGCTCAGGCAGCTCCTACGAGCAGTACTTC.

This chain connects TRBV19 to TRBJ1-5, with D unresolved. Trimming took 3 bases from V and 10 from J, leaving 22 bases between them. In germline, CDR1 is LNHDA, CDR2 SQIVND (reference sequence). This CDR3 has 16 amino acids. CDR3 residues: CASSMGKRFSFRPQHF. CDR3 sequence (DNA): TGTGCCAGTAGTATGGGTAAGCGGTTTAGTTTTCGTCCCCAGCATTTT. The whole variable domain, filled in from reference TRBV19 and TRBJ1-5, reads DGGITQSPKYLFRKEGQNVTLSCEQNLNHDAMYWYRQDPGQGLRLIYYSQIVNDFQKGDIAEGYSVSREKKESFPLTVTSAQKNPTAFYLCASSMGKRFSFRPQHFGDGTRLSIL.